Following are 8 T cell receptor beta chains from one sample sequenced in a study of CD8 T cells in Susac syndrome. With random hexamers, 0.5 to 1 ug RNA was reverse transcribed. TCRdb redid the calling of the immunoSEQ multiplex PCR reads with MiXCR, one entry per CDR3 protein. Of approximately 160,000 distinct CDR3 sequences listed, around 93% were seen once; the top ten hold approximately 0.14%. Source material: CD4+ T cells from PBMCs. The receptors originated from a human donor in good health.

The V call is TRBV7-2, the J call TRBJ2-7; D may be TRBD1 or TRBD2 (6 bases each). CDR3 length: 14 amino acids. Trimming cost V 3 bases and J 3 bases, with 12 bases left between them. CDR1 and CDR2 (germline): SGHTA, FQGNSA. Here the CDR3 reads CASSFKQGGYEQYF. The DNA of the CDR3 is TGTGCCAGCAGCTTCAAACAGGGAGGCTACGAGCAGTACTTC.

J is TRBJ2-2 and V is TRBV5-4; TRBD2 aligns across 14 bases. The CDR3 extends over 18 amino acids. Unmatched junction bases numbered 3, after V lost 0 bases and J lost 2 bases. Germline assignment: CDR1 SGHNT and CDR2 YYREEE (reference sequence). As DNA, the CDR3 is TGTGCCAGCAGCTTGGGACTAGCGGGGGGGCGCAACACCGGGGAGCTGTTTTTT. Amino acids: CASSLGLAGGRNTGELFF.

The chain links TRBV7-6 to TRBJ2-4; D unresolved. Looked up from germline, CDR1 is SGHVS and CDR2 is FNYEAQ. The CDR3 runs to 15 residues. The V end was cut by 5 bases, the J end by 0 bases, with 11 bases between. The chain's CDR3 is CASSPQILAKNIQYF. Written as DNA, the CDR3 is TGTGCCAGCAGCCCTCAGATTCTAGCCAAAAACATTCAGTACTTC.

V gene TRBV19 combines with J gene TRBJ1-5; the D is unclear. Germline V CDR1 and CDR2: LNHDA, SQIVND (reference sequence). CDR3 length: 13 residues. V was shortened by 0 bases and J by 9 bases, with 9 bases between the two germline ends. The CDR3 sequence: CASSIESARPQHF. In nucleotides, the CDR3 is TGTGCCAGTAGTATAGAGAGTGCACGGCCCCAGCATTTT.

This chain links TRBV6-1 with TRBJ2-7, with D tentatively TRBD2 (6 bases). Trimming pared 6 bases from V and 0 bases from J, leaving 24 bases between. This CDR3 is 18 amino acids long. CDR1 is MNHNS and CDR2 is SASEGT in the germline V gene. CDR3 sequence (DNA): TGTGCCAGCAGCCGAGGGACTCCTCACTGGGGGACCTCCTACGAGCAGTACTTC. Translating gives CASSRGTPHWGTSYEQYF.

The V gene is TRBV7-2, the J gene TRBJ2-5, with D unresolved. CDR1 is SGHTA and CDR2 is FQGNSA in the germline V gene. There are 11 residues in the CDR3. The CDR3: CAVGSGETQYF. The CDR3 coding sequence is TGTGCGGTGGGCTCCGGAGAGACCCAGTACTTC.

V gene TRBV6-1 combines with J gene TRBJ1-5; unclear D gene. From germline, CDR1 is MNHNS and CDR2 SASEGT. The CDR3 contains 13 residues. V was trimmed by 0 bases and J by 6 bases, leaving 6 bases between them. CDR3 sequence reads: CASSEALRQPQHF. In DNA form, the CDR3 reads TGTGCCAGCAGTGAAGCACTGCGTCAGCCCCAGCATTTT.

The chain recombines TRBV20-1 with TRBJ2-7; D remains ambiguous. Germline loops: CDR1 DFQATT, CDR2 SNEGSKA (reference sequence). CDR3 length: 13 residues. The CDR3 loop reads CSGSQVGISEQYF. Here the CDR3 DNA reads TGCAGCGGGTCCCAGGTGGGGATCTCCGAGCAGTACTTC.